One sample yielded the 20 T cell receptor beta chains listed below, sequenced in a study of spatial heterogeneity in lung cancer. TCRdb reprocessed the 5' RACE reads with MiXCR, giving one entry per CDR3 protein. The sample contains tens of thousands of distinct CDR3 sequences, over 10% of which appear only once. Time point meaning: sample taken at primary tumor resection. Whole RNA came from tumor, nontumor lung or frozen PBMC and was sequenced without being sorted. Source: PBMCs, taken at surgery. These receptors all come from a male donor with early-stage non-small cell lung cancer.

This clonotype turned up a few times. CDR3 sequence (DNA): TGTGCCACCAGCCGTCCGGGGTGGTATGGCTACACCTTC. Amino acid sequence: CATSRPGWYGYTF. The chain recombines TRBV15 with TRBJ1-2, with D uncertain. The germline CDR1 and CDR2 sequences are LNHNV and YYDKDF (reference sequence). The CDR3 loop spans 13 amino acids. Trimming removed 5 bases from V and 5 bases from J, with 12 bases in between. The whole variable domain, filled in from reference TRBV15 and TRBJ1-2, reads DAMVIQNPRYQVTQFGKPVTLSCSQTLNHNVMYWYQQKSSQAPKLLFHYYDKDFNNEADTPDNFQSRRPNTSFCFLDIRSPGLGDTAMYLCATSRPGWYGYTFGSGTRLTVV.

There are a few counts of this clonotype. This rearrangement joins TRBV5-6 to TRBJ2-7; no clear D. The CDR3 runs to 12 residues. Trimming left V 0 bases short and J 6 bases short, with 7 bases between. In germline, CDR1 is SGHDT, CDR2 YYEEEE. The CDR3, as DNA: TGTGCCAGCAGCTTGGTCCCAGGCGAGCAGTACTTC. This gives the protein CASSLVPGEQYF.

This clonotype has more than one count but fewer than ten. This chain connects TRBV7-9 to TRBJ1-5; 7 nucleotides agree with TRBD1. Unmatched junction bases numbered 5, after V lost 5 bases and J lost 4 bases. CDR3 length: 14 amino acids. CDR1 and CDR2 from the germline V gene are SEHNR and FQNEAQ (reference sequence). The chain's CDR3 is CASSMGQQNQPQHF. DNA of the CDR3: TGTGCCAGCAGCATGGGACAGCAAAATCAGCCCCAGCATTTT.

This clonotype showed up just a few times. The chain employs TRBV6-5 and TRBJ2-7; 10 nucleotides match TRBD1. Unmatched junction bases numbered 5, after V lost 0 bases and J lost 6 bases. The CDR3 totals 15 residues. Per the germline V gene, CDR1 is MNHEY and CDR2 is SVGAGI. CDR3 in amino acids: CASSYSGTGDSEQYF. CDR3 coding DNA: TGTGCCAGCAGTTACTCTGGGACAGGGGATTCCGAGCAGTACTTC.

This clonotype was seen more than once but under ten times. The chain joins TRBV20-1 to TRBJ2-3; the match to TRBD2 covers 8 bases. The V gene end was trimmed by 0 bases and the J gene end by 2 bases; junction bases not matched to a gene: 4. There are 15 residues in the CDR3. Germline CDR1 is DFQATT and CDR2 is SNEGSKA (reference sequence). CDR3 coding DNA: TGCAGTGCTAGAGATCGTAGCGGGGTCACAGATACGCAGTATTTT. This sequence encodes CSARDRSGVTDTQYF.

The sample holds a few counts of this clonotype. CDR3 bases: TGTGCCAGCAGCTACTGGGGACAGGGCCAAGAGACCCAGTACTTC. Translation gives CASSYWGQGQETQYF. The V gene is TRBV7-8, the J gene TRBJ2-5; the match to TRBD1 covers 9 bases. The CDR3 has 15 residues. The germline V gene has CDR1 SGHVS and CDR2 FQNEAQ. The V gene end was trimmed by 4 bases and the J gene end by 1 base; junction bases not matched to a gene: 4.

The sample holds a few counts of this clonotype. The chain joins TRBV2 to TRBJ2-7; 9 nucleotides align to TRBD1. Germline lookup yields CDR1 SNHLY and CDR2 FYNNEI. This CDR3 has 14 amino acids. V gave up 3 bases and J gave up 5 bases; unmatched junction bases: 5. The CDR3 nucleotides read TGTGCCAGCAGTGACCGGGACAGGGCTAACGAGCAGTACTTC. Translation: CASSDRDRANEQYF.

The chain couples TRBV3-1 to TRBJ1-3; 9 bases map to TRBD1. This CDR3 has 17 amino acids. Germline loops: CDR1 LGHDT, CDR2 YNNKEL (reference sequence). V dropped 2 bases and J dropped 7; count of bases not matched to a gene: 12. The DNA for the CDR3 is TGTGCCAGCAGCCAAATCACTACAGGGGGCAGTTGGAACACCATATATTTT. It is translated as CASSQITTGGSWNTIYF. The variable domain in full, with the rest retrieved from reference TRBV3-1 and TRBJ1-3, is DTAVSQTPKYLVTQMGNDKSIKCEQNLGHDTMYWYKQDSKKFLKIMFSYNNKELIINETVPNRFSPKSPDKAHLNLHINSLELGDSAVYFCASSQITTGGSWNTIYFGEGSWLTVV.

The CDR3 reads CASSLAESAGHTEAFF. The DNA of the CDR3 is TGCGCCAGCAGCTTGGCGGAGAGTGCGGGACACACTGAAGCTTTCTTT. V usage is TRBV5-1 and J usage is TRBJ1-1, with D possibly TRBD1 on 5 matching bases. CDR1 SGHRS and CDR2 YFSETQ come from the germline V gene. V dropped 0 bases and J dropped 3 bases, with 15 bases sitting between them. This CDR3 region has 16 residues.

This chain uses TRBV11-2 with TRBJ2-5; possibly TRBD2 for D (5 bases). V lost 2 bases and J 5 bases, leaving 15 bases between the germline ends. CDR1 and CDR2 from the germline V gene are SGHAT and FQNNGV. This CDR3 spans 15 amino acids. CDR3 amino acids: CASSLTRAEAETQYF. CDR3 nucleotide sequence: TGTGCCAGCAGCTTAACTCGAGCGGAGGCGGAGACCCAGTACTTC.

This clonotype was recorded a few times. The V and J genes are TRBV20-1 and TRBJ2-1; possibly TRBD2 for D (5 bases). This CDR3 contains 11 residues. The V end lost 3 bases, the J end lost 8 bases, and 8 bases lay between the germline ends. Germline loops: CDR1 DFQATT, CDR2 SNEGSKA (reference sequence). This CDR3 reads CSARAGDEQFF. CDR3 coding DNA: TGCAGTGCTAGGGCCGGGGATGAGCAGTTCTTC.

Only a few counts were recorded for this clonotype. The gene calls are TRBV19 and TRBJ2-5; 7 bases map to TRBD1. The germline CDR1 and CDR2 sequences are LNHDA and SQIVND (reference sequence). This CDR3 region has 14 residues. The ends lost 3 bases at V and 3 bases at J; junction bases unmatched: 4. The chain's CDR3 is CASSMGRGKETQYF. The CDR3 nucleotides are TGTGCCAGTAGTATGGGCAGGGGGAAAGAGACCCAGTACTTC.

CDR3 in amino acids: CATSRDQGNYGYTF. In nucleotides, the CDR3 is TGTGCCACCAGCAGAGATCAGGGGAACTATGGCTACACCTTC. The V and J genes are TRBV15 and TRBJ1-2; D might be TRBD1 (6 bases). CDR1 and CDR2 from the germline V gene are LNHNV and YYDKDF (reference sequence). The CDR3 extends over 14 amino acids. The V end was cut by 0 bases, the J end by 2 bases, with 7 bases between.

This clonotype was detected many times. The rearrangement links TRBV4-1 to TRBJ1-2; D remains unclear. V lost 0 bases, J lost 4 bases, and 12 bases lay in between. Germline V gene lookup returns CDR1 MGHRA and CDR2 YSYEKL. This CDR3 spans 15 amino acids. The chain's CDR3 is CASSQERPGVYGYTF. The CDR3 nucleotides read TGCGCCAGCAGCCAAGAACGTCCCGGGGTCTATGGCTACACCTTC.

The chain carries TRBV5-1 and TRBJ1-1; the D is unclear. Trimming left V 5 bases short and J 1 base short, with 15 bases between. Germline loops: CDR1 SGHRS, CDR2 YFSETQ. The CDR3 contains 15 residues. The CDR3 here is CASSTRGLGNTEAFF. For the CDR3, the DNA is TGCGCCAGCAGTACGAGAGGGTTGGGGAACACTGAAGCTTTCTTT.

This rearrangement joins TRBV27 to TRBJ2-3; 11 positions match TRBD2. The germline V gene has CDR1 MNHEY and CDR2 SMNVEV (reference sequence). The CDR3 covers 17 residues. V lost 7 bases, J lost 2 bases, and 11 bases stayed unmatched. The chain's CDR3 is CASTLAGGSSYTDTQYF. Here the CDR3 DNA reads TGTGCCAGCACCTTAGCGGGAGGGTCGTCTTACACAGATACGCAGTATTTT.

The J gene is TRBJ1-2, the V gene TRBV29-1; D remains ambiguous. Germline V CDR1 and CDR2: SQVTM, ANQGSEA. The length of the CDR3 is 12 residues. Trimming removed 1 base from V and 5 bases from J, with 8 bases in between. CDR3 sequence reads: CSVEVRRYGYTF. The CDR3 nucleotides are TGCAGCGTTGAAGTAAGGAGGTATGGCTACACCTTC.

This clonotype was observed a few times. The chain joins TRBV12-3 or TRBV12-4 to TRBJ2-2; 9 positions match TRBD2. V lost 1 base, J lost 3 bases, and 9 bases stayed unmatched. The CDR3 extends over 18 amino acids. CDR3 nucleotides: TGTGCCAGCAGTTTAGAGATGCGAGTAGCGGGAGACACCGGGGAGCTGTTTTTT. Translation: CASSLEMRVAGDTGELFF.

The chain couples TRBV20-1 to TRBJ2-3, with 10 positions matching TRBD1. The germline V gene has CDR1 DFQATT and CDR2 SNEGSKA (reference sequence). The CDR3 consists of 13 residues. CDR3 region: CSYPGQGTDTQYF. CDR3 nucleotide sequence: TGCAGCTATCCGGGACAGGGGACAGATACGCAGTATTTT.

V gene TRBV19 combines with J gene TRBJ1-5, with a possible D match to TRBD1 (5 bases). The CDR3 is made up of 12 amino acids. In germline, CDR1 is LNHDA, CDR2 SQIVND (reference sequence). V lost 11 bases and J 4 bases, leaving 12 bases between the germline ends. CDR3 DNA: TGTGCCTCTCAGGGACCTAATCAGCCCCAGCATTTT. Amino acids: CASQGPNQPQHF. The whole variable domain, filled in from reference TRBV19 and TRBJ1-5, reads DGGITQSPKYLFRKEGQNVTLSCEQNLNHDAMYWYRQDPGQGLRLIYYSQIVNDFQKGDIAEGYSVSREKKESFPLTVTSAQKNPTAFYLCASQGPNQPQHFGDGTRLSIL.